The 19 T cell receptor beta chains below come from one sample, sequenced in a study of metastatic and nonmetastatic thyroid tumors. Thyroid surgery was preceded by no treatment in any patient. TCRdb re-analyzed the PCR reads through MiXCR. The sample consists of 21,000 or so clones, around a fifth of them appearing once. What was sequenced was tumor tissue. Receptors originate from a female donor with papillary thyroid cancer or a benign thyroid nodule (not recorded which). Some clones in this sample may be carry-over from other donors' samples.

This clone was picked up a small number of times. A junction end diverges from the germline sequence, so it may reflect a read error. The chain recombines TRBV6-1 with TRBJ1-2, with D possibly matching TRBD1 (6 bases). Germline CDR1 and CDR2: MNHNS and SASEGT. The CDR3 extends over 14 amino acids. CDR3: CASSRSTGLYSYTF. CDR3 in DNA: TGTGCCAGCAGCCGTTCCACAGGGCTCTATAGCTACACCTTC.

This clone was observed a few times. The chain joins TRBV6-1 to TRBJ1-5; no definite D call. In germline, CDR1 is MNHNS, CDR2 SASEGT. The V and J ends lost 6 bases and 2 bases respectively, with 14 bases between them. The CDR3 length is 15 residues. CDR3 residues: CASSLEGSGNQPQHF. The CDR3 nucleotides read TGTGCCAGCAGCCTCGAAGGGTCGGGCAATCAGCCCCAGCATTTT.

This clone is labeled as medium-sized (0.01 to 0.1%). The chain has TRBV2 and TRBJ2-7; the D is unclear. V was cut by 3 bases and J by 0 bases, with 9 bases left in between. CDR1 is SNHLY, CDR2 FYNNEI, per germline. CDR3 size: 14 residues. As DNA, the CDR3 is TGTGCCAGCAGTGAGCTGAATCTCTCCTACGAGCAGTACTTC. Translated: CASSELNLSYEQYF.

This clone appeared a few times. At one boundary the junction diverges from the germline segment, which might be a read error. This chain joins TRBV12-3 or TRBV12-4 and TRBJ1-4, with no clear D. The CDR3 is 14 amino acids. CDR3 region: CARSIWAGEGKLFF. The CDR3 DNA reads TGTGCCCGCAGTATCTGGGCTGGAGAAGGAAAACTGTTTTTT.

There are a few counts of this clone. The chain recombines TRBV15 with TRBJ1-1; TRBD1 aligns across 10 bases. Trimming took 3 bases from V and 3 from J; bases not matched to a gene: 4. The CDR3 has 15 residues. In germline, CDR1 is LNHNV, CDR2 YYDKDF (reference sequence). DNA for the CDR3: TGTGCCACCAGCAGGGCCGGGACAGGGGACACTGAAGCTTTCTTT. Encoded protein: CATSRAGTGDTEAFF.

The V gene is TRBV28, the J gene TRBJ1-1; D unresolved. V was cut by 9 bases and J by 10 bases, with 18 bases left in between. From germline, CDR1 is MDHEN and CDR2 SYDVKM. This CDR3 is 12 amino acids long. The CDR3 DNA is TGTGCCAGTTATACCGGGCCCTCTCGAGCTTTCTTT. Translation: CASYTGPSRAFF.

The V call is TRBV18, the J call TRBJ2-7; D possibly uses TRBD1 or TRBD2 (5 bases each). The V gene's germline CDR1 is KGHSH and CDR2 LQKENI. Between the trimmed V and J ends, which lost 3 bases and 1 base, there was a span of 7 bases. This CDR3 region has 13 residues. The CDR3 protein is CASSPGPSYEQYF. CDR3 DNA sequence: TGTGCCAGCTCACCGGGACCTTCCTACGAGCAGTACTTC.

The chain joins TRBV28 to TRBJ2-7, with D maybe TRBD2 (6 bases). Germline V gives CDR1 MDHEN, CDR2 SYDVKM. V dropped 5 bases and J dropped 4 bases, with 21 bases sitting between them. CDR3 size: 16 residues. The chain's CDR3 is CASSPTYRGGVYEQYF. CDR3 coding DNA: TGTGCCAGCAGTCCTACGTACAGAGGCGGGGTATACGAGCAGTACTTC. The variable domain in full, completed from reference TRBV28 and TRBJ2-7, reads DVKVTQSSRYLVKRTGEKVFLECVQDMDHENMFWYRQDPGLGLRLIYFSYDVKMKEKGDIPEGYSVSREKKERFSLILESASTNQTSMYLCASSPTYRGGVYEQYFGPGTRLTVT.

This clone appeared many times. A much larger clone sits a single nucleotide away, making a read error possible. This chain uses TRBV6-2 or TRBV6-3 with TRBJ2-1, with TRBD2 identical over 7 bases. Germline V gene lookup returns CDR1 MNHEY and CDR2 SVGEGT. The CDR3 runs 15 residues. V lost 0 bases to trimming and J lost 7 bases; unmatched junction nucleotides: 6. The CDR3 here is CASSYSGGRGNEQFF. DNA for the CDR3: TGTGCCAGCAGTTACTCCGGCGGGAGAGGGAATGAGCAGTTCTTC.

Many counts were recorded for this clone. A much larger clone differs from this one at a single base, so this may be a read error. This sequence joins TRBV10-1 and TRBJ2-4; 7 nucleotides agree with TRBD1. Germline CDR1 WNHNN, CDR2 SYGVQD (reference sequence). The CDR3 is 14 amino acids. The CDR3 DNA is TGCGCCAGCAGTGCCTCAGGGACAGACTACATTCAGTGCTTC. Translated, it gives CASSASGTDYIQCF.

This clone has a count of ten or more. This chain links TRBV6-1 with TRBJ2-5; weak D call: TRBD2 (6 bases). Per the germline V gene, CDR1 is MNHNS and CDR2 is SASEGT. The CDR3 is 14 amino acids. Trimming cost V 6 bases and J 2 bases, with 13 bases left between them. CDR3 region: CASSLAGTQETQYF. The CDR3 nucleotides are TGTGCCAGCAGCCTCGCGGGGACTCAAGAGACCCAGTACTTC.

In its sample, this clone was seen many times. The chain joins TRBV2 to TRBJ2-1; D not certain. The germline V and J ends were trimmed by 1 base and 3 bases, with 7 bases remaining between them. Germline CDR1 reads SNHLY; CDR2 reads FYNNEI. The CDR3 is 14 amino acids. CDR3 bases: TGTGCCAGCAGTGAAGACCTTAACTACAATGAGCAGTTCTTC. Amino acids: CASSEDLNYNEQFF.

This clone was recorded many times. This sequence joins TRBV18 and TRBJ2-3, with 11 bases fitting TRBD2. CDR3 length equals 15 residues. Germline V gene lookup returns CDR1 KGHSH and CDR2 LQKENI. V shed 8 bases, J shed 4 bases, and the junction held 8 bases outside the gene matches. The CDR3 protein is CASQKVAGGADTQYF. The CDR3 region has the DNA TGTGCCAGCCAGAAGGTAGCGGGAGGGGCAGATACGCAGTATTTT.

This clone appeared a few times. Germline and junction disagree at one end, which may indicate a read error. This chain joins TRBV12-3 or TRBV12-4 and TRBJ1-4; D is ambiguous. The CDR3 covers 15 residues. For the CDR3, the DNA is TGTGCCAGCAGTGCCCAGCCGAGGGCTAATGAAAAGCTGTTTTTT. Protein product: CASSAQPRANEKLFF.

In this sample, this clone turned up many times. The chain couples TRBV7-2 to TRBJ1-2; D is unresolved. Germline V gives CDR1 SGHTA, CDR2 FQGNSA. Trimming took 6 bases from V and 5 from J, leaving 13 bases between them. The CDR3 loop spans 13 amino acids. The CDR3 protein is CASSLGRTYGYTF. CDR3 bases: TGTGCCAGCAGTCTTGGGCGGACTTATGGCTACACCTTC.

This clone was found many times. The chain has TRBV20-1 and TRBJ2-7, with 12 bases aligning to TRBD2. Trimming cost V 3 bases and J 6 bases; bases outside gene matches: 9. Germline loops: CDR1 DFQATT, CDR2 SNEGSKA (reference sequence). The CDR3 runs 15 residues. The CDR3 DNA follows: TGCAGTGCTAGCCCTAGCGGGAGGGCTATCTCCGAGCAGTACTTC. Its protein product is CSASPSGRAISEQYF.

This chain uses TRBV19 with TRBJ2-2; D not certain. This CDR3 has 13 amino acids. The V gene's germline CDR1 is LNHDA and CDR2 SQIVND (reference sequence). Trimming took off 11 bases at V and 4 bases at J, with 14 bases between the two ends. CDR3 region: CALTSGRTGELFF. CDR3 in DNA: TGTGCCCTCACATCAGGTCGCACCGGGGAGCTGTTTTTT.

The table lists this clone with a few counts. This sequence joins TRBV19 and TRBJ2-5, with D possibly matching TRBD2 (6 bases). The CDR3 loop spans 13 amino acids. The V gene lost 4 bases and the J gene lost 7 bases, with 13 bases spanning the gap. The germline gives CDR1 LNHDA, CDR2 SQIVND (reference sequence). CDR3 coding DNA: TGTGCCAGTAGTACCGGGACTTCGGGGACCCAGTACTTC. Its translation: CASSTGTSGTQYF.

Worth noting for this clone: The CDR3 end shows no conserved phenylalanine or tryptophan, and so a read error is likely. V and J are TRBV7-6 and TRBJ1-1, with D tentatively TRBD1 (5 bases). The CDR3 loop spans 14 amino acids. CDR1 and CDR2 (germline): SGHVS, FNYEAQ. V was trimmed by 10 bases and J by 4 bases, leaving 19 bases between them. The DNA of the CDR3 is TGTGCCAATAAGCCGCTTGGGACGGGCACTGAAGCTTTCCTT. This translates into CANKPLGTGTEAFL.